A selection of T cell receptor beta chains follows, all from one sample in a study of shared clonotypes between healthy human individuals. Data came from immunoSEQ multiplex PCR; TCRdb stores just in-frame clones and leaves some out. Of some 2.4 million clones listed, roughly 93% are singletons. The sample consisted of naive CD4+ T cells from PBMCs. These receptors were taken from a man younger than 35 in good health. Some clones in this sample may be carry-over from other donors' samples. Both conserved end residues are part of each CDR3. A D gene is named only where the DNA matches it firmly. For some rows the clone size is stated as once, few or many, or as a class when expanded; others skip it.

TRBJ2-1,TRBD2,NA,TRBV18,TGTGCCAGCTCAACTAGCGGGGGGAATGAGCAGTTCTTC,CASSTSGGNEQFF
TRBJ1-2,NA,NA,TRBV18,TGTGCCAGCTCACGCCCTCCCCTCGGCTACACCTTC,CASSRPPLGYTF
TRBJ1-4,TRBD1,few,TRBV15,TGTGCCACCAGCAGACGGGACAGGGAGGGAAAACTGTTTTTT,CATSRRDREGKLFF
TRBJ2-7,NA,NA,TRBV6-1,TGTGCCAGCAGTGAAGAAAGAGGGGTTGGCGAGCAGTACTTC,CASSEERGVGEQYF
TRBJ2-7,NA,NA,TRBV7-2,TGTGCCAGCAGTCCCGCGTTCGGGCCAACCTACGAGCAGTACTTC,CASSPAFGPTYEQYF
TRBJ1-2,TRBD1,NA,TRBV5-4,TGTGCCAGCACCCGGACAGGGGGCAGCGGCTACACCTTC,CASTRTGGSGYTF
TRBJ1-1,NA,NA,TRBV19,TGTGCCAGACCCCTCCCCCACTTCTCCGACAGGTCGCAAGCTTTCTTT,CARPLPHFSDRSQAFF
TRBJ2-1,TRBD2,NA,TRBV5-1,TGCGCCAGCAGCTTGGTGGGGACTAGCGGAACCTACAATGAGCAGTTCTTC,CASSLVGTSGTYNEQFF
TRBJ2-7,NA,NA,TRBV7-9,TGTGCCAGCAGCTTAGGGAGACAGGACCCGTGGTTCGAGCAGTACTTC,CASSLGRQDPWFEQYF
TRBJ2-1,NA,NA,TRBV28,TGTGCCAGCAGGGGGCTTTACAATGAGCAGTTCTTC,CASRGLYNEQFF
TRBJ1-1,TRBD1,NA,TRBV18,TGTGCCAGCTCACGACAGGGCATGAACACTGAAGCTTTCTTT,CASSRQGMNTEAFF
TRBJ2-7,TRBD2,NA,TRBV7-2,TGTGCCAGCAGCTGGGGTGACGGGAGGGGAGGGGAGCAGTACTTC,CASSWGDGRGGEQYF
TRBJ2-3,TRBD2,NA,TRBV7-3,TGTGCCAGCAGCTTTCAAGCGGGAGTAAGGGGTGATACGCAGTATTTT,CASSFQAGVRGDTQYF
TRBJ2-5,NA,NA,TRBV15,TGTGCCACCAGCCCCACTAGCCCTGGAGAGACCCAGTACTTC,CATSPTSPGETQYF
TRBJ2-4,NA,NA,TRBV5-1,TGCGCCAGCAGCTTGAGGGGCGCGGACATTCAGTACTTC,CASSLRGADIQYF
TRBJ2-2,NA,NA,TRBV28,TGTGCCAGCAGCCCTCTTGATTCTGGGGCTTACACCGGGGAGCTGTTTTTT,CASSPLDSGAYTGELFF
TRBJ2-1,TRBD2,NA,TRBV19,TGTGCCAGTAGCACCCCCAAGGGGGGCGGGGGGAGATACAATGAGCAGTTCTTC,CASSTPKGGGGRYNEQFF
TRBJ2-5,TRBD2,NA,TRBV5-1,TGCGCCAGCAGCTTGGCCGGGGGACTAGCGGGTCCCCAAGAGACCCAGTACTTC,CASSLAGGLAGPQETQYF
TRBJ2-6,NA,NA,TRBV28,TGTGCCAGCAGTTTATTGGGGAGAGGGGCCAACGTCCTGACTTTC,CASSLLGRGANVLTF
TRBJ2-2,NA,NA,TRBV9,TGTGCCAGCAGCGTAGGGGACCCCGGGGAGCTGTTTTTT,CASSVGDPGELFF
TRBJ1-4,TRBD1,NA,TRBV7-2,TGTGCCAGCAGCCCTCGGGACAGTTATGAAAAACTGTTTTTT,CASSPRDSYEKLFF
TRBJ2-3,TRBD1,NA,TRBV9,TGTGCCAGCAGCGGACACAGGGGGAACATACGCACAGATACGCAGTATTTT,CASSGHRGNIRTDTQYF
TRBJ1-1,TRBD1,NA,TRBV4-3,TGCGCCAGCGCCATGACAGGGCAGAAGGGTGAAGCTTTCTTT,CASAMTGQKGEAFF
TRBJ2-3,TRBD1,NA,TRBV18,TGTGCCAGCTCCCCGACCGGGACAGGGGTCACAGATACGCAGTATTTT,CASSPTGTGVTDTQYF
TRBJ2-7,TRBD1,few,TRBV19,TGTGCCAGTAGTATGGGGACAGGGGGGAACGAGCAGTACTTC,CASSMGTGGNEQYF
TRBJ1-1,TRBD1,NA,TRBV18,TGTGCCAGCGCGAGGGGGCTTGACACTGAAGCTTTCTTT,CASARGLDTEAFF
TRBJ2-3,NA,NA,TRBV6-5,TGTGCCAGCAGGCCCAGATTGGACCCGTCAGATACGCAGTATTTT,CASRPRLDPSDTQYF
TRBJ2-5,NA,NA,TRBV27,TGTGCCAGCAGTTTAGCCAGGACCGGGGAGACCCAGTACTTC,CASSLARTGETQYF
TRBJ2-3,NA,once,TRBV5-4,TGTGCCAGCAGCTCCAAAGCGGAGTACACAGATACGCAGTATTTT,CASSSKAEYTDTQYF
TRBJ2-1,NA,NA,TRBV7-2,TGTGCCAGCAGCTTAGAAAATCTTGAGCAGTTCTTC,CASSLENLEQFF
TRBJ2-1,NA,NA,TRBV4-3,TGCGCCAGCAGCCAAGTTCGGAACTCCCATACATACAATGAGCAGTTCTTC,CASSQVRNSHTYNEQFF